The source of this T cell receptor (beta chain) is a study of blood T cells in healthy people across ages. Study observations and caveats: Both naive CD4+ cell counts and diversity were greater in long-lived donors than in aged donors. The study could not conclusively compare naive and antigen-experienced cells, given its unsorted PBMCs. Lack of knowledge of donor CMV status possibly confounded expanded clonotype changes.

The CDR3 spans 16 residues. CDR1 DFQATT and CDR2 SNEGSKA come from the germline V gene (reference sequence). The germline V and J ends were trimmed by 5 bases and 0 bases, with 17 bases remaining between them. Concerning this clonotype: Its specificity is not known.

Primers used in a second PCR of about 6 to 12 cycles were a sample-barcoded 5' primer and a J-beta primer mix. Each of the cDNA molecules was tagged by a template-switch adaptor with 12 random nucleotides. Each CDR3 protein gets one entry after TCRdb re-called the 5' RACE reads with MiXCR. The repertoire holds about 1.5 million distinct CDR3 sequences, about 40% seen once, with roughly 7.9% in the top ten. The V gene is TRBV20-1, the J gene TRBJ2-1; D is possibly TRBD1 (6 bases). The source is a woman younger than 35 in good health. Sequencing was done on a sample of blood. CDR3 DNA sequence: TGCAGTGCTCCTTACACGACAGGCAGCTCCTACAATGAGCAGTTCTTC. Translated, it gives CSAPYTTGSSYNEQFF.